This T cell receptor (beta chain) was captured in a study of blood T cell repertoires in COVID-19. Using immunoSEQ multiplex PCR, the repertoire was profiled, and TCRdb retains in-frame clones only, with some absent. This table holds 250,000 or so clones, more than 80% found once. This TCR came from a woman younger than 45 with acute COVID-19. Sequencing used PBMCs or T cells enriched from blood (not recorded which).

CDR3 in DNA: TGTGCCAGCAGGGGGGAGACAGGGGAAGGTCAGCCCCAGCATTTT. It is translated as CASRGETGEGQPQHF. This chain uses TRBV6-5 with TRBJ1-5; TRBD1 matches 8 bases. This CDR3 contains 15 residues. CDR1 and CDR2 (germline): MNHEY, SVGAGI. J gave up 6 bases and V 6 bases, and 10 bases lay outside the gene matches.